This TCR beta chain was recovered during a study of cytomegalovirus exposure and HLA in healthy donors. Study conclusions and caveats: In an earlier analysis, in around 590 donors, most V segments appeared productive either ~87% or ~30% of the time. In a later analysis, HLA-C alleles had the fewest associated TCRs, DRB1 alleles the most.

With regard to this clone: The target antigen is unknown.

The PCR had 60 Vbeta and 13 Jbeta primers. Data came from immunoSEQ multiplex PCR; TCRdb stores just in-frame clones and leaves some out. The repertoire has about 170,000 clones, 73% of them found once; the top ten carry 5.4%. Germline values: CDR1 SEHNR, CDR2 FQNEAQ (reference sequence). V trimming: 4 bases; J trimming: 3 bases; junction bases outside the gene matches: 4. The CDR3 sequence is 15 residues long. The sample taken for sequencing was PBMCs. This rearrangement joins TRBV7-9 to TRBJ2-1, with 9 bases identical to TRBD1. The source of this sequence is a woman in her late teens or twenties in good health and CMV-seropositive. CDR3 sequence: CASSSGQGVYNEQFF. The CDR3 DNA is TGTGCCAGCAGCTCGGGACAGGGTGTCTACAATGAGCAGTTCTTC.